The 9 T cell receptor beta chains listed next were all sequenced from one sample in a study of blood T cell repertoires in COVID-19. Using immunoSEQ multiplex PCR, the repertoire was profiled, and TCRdb retains in-frame clones only, with some absent. Of under 300,000 clones detected, 85% to 90% appear once; the ten largest clones hold under 2.5%. Sequencing used PBMCs or T cells enriched from blood (not recorded which). These TCRs come from a woman aged 55-70 years in a cohort exposed to, infected with or recovered from COVID-19 (not recorded which).

The chain has TRBV19 and TRBJ1-5, with unresolved D. Germline CDR1 and CDR2: LNHDA and SQIVND (reference sequence). This CDR3 spans 15 amino acids. Trimming removed 1 base at V and 0 bases at J, with 7 bases between. For the CDR3, the DNA is TGTGCCAGTAGTATAGCAGGTTTTAGCAATCAGCCCCAGCATTTT. Translated, it gives CASSIAGFSNQPQHF.

V and J are TRBV18 and TRBJ2-7, with TRBD2 matching 10 bases. The CDR3 has 14 residues. The germline V gene encodes CDR1 KGHSH and CDR2 LQKENI. V was clipped by 3 bases and J by 4 bases; unmatched bases: 3. CDR3 DNA: TGTGCCAGCTCACCCGGGACTAGCGCTTACGAGCAGTACTTC. This codes for CASSPGTSAYEQYF.

This chain joins TRBV5-4 and TRBJ2-3; TRBD2 matches at 7 bases. This CDR3 has 15 residues. Per the germline V gene, CDR1 is SGHNT and CDR2 is YYREEE (reference sequence). J lost 0 bases, V lost 4 bases, and 5 bases had no gene match. The chain's CDR3 is CASSLGAGSTDTQYF. CDR3 nucleotide sequence: TGTGCCAGCAGCCTTGGAGCGGGAAGCACAGATACGCAGTATTTT.

The chain combines TRBV19 with TRBJ2-2; the D is unclear. Trimming removed 4 bases at V and 3 bases at J, with 12 bases between. Germline loops: CDR1 LNHDA, CDR2 SQIVND (reference sequence). The CDR3 consists of 15 residues. The CDR3 sequence: CASSSTTVDTGELFF. In DNA, the CDR3 is TGTGCCAGTAGTAGTACTACGGTCGACACCGGGGAGCTGTTTTTT.

This rearrangement joins TRBV28 to TRBJ2-2; D not resolved. V was trimmed by 6 bases and J by 5 bases, leaving 10 bases between them. The CDR3 runs 13 residues. CDR1 and CDR2 from the germline V gene are MDHEN and SYDVKM. The CDR3 DNA is TGTGCCAGCAGCATCTATGAGACCGGGGAGCTGTTTTTT. It codes for CASSIYETGELFF.

The rearrangement links TRBV2 to TRBJ1-2; maybe TRBD1 (6 bases). The V end lost 2 bases, the J end lost 5 bases, and 12 bases lay between the germline ends. The CDR3 has 14 residues. Germline V gene lookup returns CDR1 SNHLY and CDR2 FYNNEI. The CDR3 here is CASSESGVLYGYTF. The CDR3, as DNA: TGTGCCAGCAGTGAATCAGGGGTTCTGTATGGCTACACCTTC.

The gene calls are TRBV5-1 and TRBJ1-4, with 7 bases that match TRBD1. The J segment lost 3 bases and the V segment lost 7 bases, leaving 12 bases of the junction unmatched. Looked up from germline, CDR1 is SGHRS and CDR2 is YFSETQ. The CDR3 has 16 amino acids. CDR3 bases: TGCGCCAGCCGCCGACAGGGCGGAGATCCTAATGAAAAACTGTTTTTT. It is translated as CASRRQGGDPNEKLFF.

The chain is built from TRBV29-1 and TRBJ1-3; D may be TRBD1 (6 bases). Between the trimmed V and J ends, which lost 7 bases and 2 bases, there was a span of 12 bases. Germline CDR1 is SQVTM and CDR2 is ANQGSEA. CDR3 length: 13 amino acids. CDR3 protein: CSGTGKAGNTIYF. CDR3 sequence (DNA): TGCAGCGGAACAGGGAAGGCTGGAAACACCATATATTTT.

The CDR3 DNA follows: TGTGCCAGCTTCCAGACAGGGGAGTCCTACGAGCAGTACTTC. Translation: CASFQTGESYEQYF. V usage is TRBV27 and J usage is TRBJ2-7; 8 bases are a match to TRBD1. Germline V gene lookup returns CDR1 MNHEY and CDR2 SMNVEV (reference sequence). Unmatched junction bases numbered 7, after V lost 8 bases and J lost 1 base. The CDR3 sequence is 14 residues long.